The 27 T cell receptor beta chains in this list originate from one sample, sequenced in a study of blood T cell repertoires in COVID-19. The protocol was immunoSEQ multiplex PCR, while the TCRdb copy is restricted to in-frame clones and leaves out a portion. Of about 70,000 clones listed, 70% to 85% were seen once; the top ten hold approximately 1.9%. Sequencing was performed on peripheral blood. The receptor source for this set is a woman aged 55-69 years with acute or convalescent COVID-19.

The chain uses TRBV5-1 and TRBJ1-2; D gene unclear. V shed 0 bases and J shed 3 bases, with 9 bases lying between them. CDR3 length: 14 amino acids. Germline values: CDR1 SGHRS, CDR2 YFSETQ. The CDR3 is CASSLARADYGYTF. CDR3 DNA sequence: TGCGCCAGCAGCTTGGCCCGCGCGGACTATGGCTACACCTTC.

This clone was counted between two and nine times. The genes are TRBV28 and TRBJ2-7, with TRBD1 matching 8 bases. The CDR3 length is 18 residues. The trim removed 4 bases at V and 4 bases at J, leaving 18 bases unmatched. Germline values: CDR1 MDHEN, CDR2 SYDVKM. In DNA, the CDR3 is TGTGCCAGCAGTTATGGACAGGGTGGGTCAAAAAACCCTTACGAGCAGTACTTC. It specifies CASSYGQGGSKNPYEQYF.

J is TRBJ2-7 and V is TRBV19; tentative D call: TRBD2 (6 bases). This CDR3 contains 13 residues. The V gene lost 1 base and the J gene lost 5 bases, with 9 bases spanning the gap. Germline V gene data show CDR1 as LNHDA and CDR2 as SQIVND (reference sequence). CDR3 nucleotides: TGTGCCAGTAGTATAGCGGGAGCTAACGAGCAGTACTTC. Translation: CASSIAGANEQYF.

J is TRBJ2-3 and V is TRBV6-5; maybe TRBD1 (5 bases). V was clipped by 6 bases and J by 5 bases, with 18 bases between them. Germline CDR1 MNHEY, CDR2 SVGAGI. CDR3 length: 15 amino acids. CDR3 bases: TGTGCCAGCAGGGGTTTCAGGGTTTTGGGAGATACGCAGTATTTT. Translated, it gives CASRGFRVLGDTQYF.

This clone was seen just once. The chain employs TRBV4-1 and TRBJ2-7, with 9 bases aligning to TRBD1. Germline loops: CDR1 MGHRA, CDR2 YSYEKL. The CDR3 is 16 residues long. V lost 4 bases to trimming and J lost 0 bases; unmatched junction nucleotides: 7. The CDR3 loop is CASSRAGTGSSYEQYF. DNA of the CDR3: TGCGCCAGCAGCCGCGCCGGGACAGGGAGCTCCTACGAGCAGTACTTC.

The rearrangement uses TRBV25-1 and TRBJ1-6; tentative D call: TRBD1 (5 bases). Deletions cut 7 bases from V and 5 bases from J, with 12 bases between. CDR1 and CDR2 (germline): MGHDK, SYGVNS. CDR3 length: 14 residues. Written as DNA, the CDR3 is TGTGCCAGCACCCCGGGGGTGAATAATTCACCCCTCCACTTT. This codes for CASTPGVNNSPLHF.

The sample holds a few counts of this clone. The V gene is TRBV12-5, the J gene TRBJ1-2; 8 nucleotides agree with TRBD1. The trim removed 4 bases at V and 4 bases at J, leaving 11 bases unmatched. The CDR3 is 16 amino acids. Germline V gene lookup returns CDR1 LGHNT and CDR2 FRNRAP. The CDR3 DNA reads TGTGCTAGTGGTTCACCACCGGGACAGGAATTCTATGGCTACACCTTC. This codes for CASGSPPGQEFYGYTF.

The chain links TRBV27 to TRBJ2-2; possibly TRBD1 for D (5 bases). CDR3 length: 17 amino acids. V was trimmed by 1 base and J by 7 bases, leaving 19 bases between them. Germline V gene data show CDR1 as MNHEY and CDR2 as SMNVEV (reference sequence). CDR3 coding DNA: TGTGCCAGCAGTTTATACCAGGGTGGGCTTCTCGACGGGGAGCTGTTTTTT. This translates into CASSLYQGGLLDGELFF.

This sequence joins TRBV5-6 and TRBJ1-6; 7 bases fit TRBD1. From germline, CDR1 is SGHDT and CDR2 YYEEEE. This CDR3 has 16 residues. After removal of 3 bases from V and 8 bases from J, the junction contained 11 bases not matched to a gene. CDR3: CASSSTLQGRDSPLHF. The CDR3 region has the DNA TGTGCCAGCAGCTCAACTCTACAGGGGCGGGATTCACCCCTCCACTTT.

This chain uses TRBV5-1 with TRBJ2-7, with TRBD2 matching 10 bases. CDR1 and CDR2 from the germline V gene are SGHRS and YFSETQ. Unmatched junction bases numbered 5, after V lost 4 bases and J lost 4 bases. The CDR3 is made up of 14 amino acids. The CDR3 sequence is CASSQGLALYEQYF. The CDR3, as DNA: TGCGCCAGCAGCCAGGGACTAGCGTTATACGAGCAGTACTTC. Filled out from reference TRBV5-1 and TRBJ2-7, the complete variable domain reads KAGVTQTPRYLIKTRGQQVTLSCSPISGHRSVSWYQQTPGQGLQFLFEYFSETQRNKGNFPGRFSGRQFSNSRSEMNVSTLELGDSALYLCASSQGLALYEQYFGPGTRLTVT.

This clone was seen once. This rearrangement joins TRBV3-1 (or the pseudogene TRBV3-2) to TRBJ1-5; 8 bases match TRBD1. This CDR3 spans 15 amino acids. CDR1 is LGHDT, CDR2 YNNKEL, per germline (reference sequence). Trimming at V came to 2 bases and at J to 4 bases, leaving 4 bases not matched to a gene. As DNA, the CDR3 is TGTGCCAGCAGCCAATATACAGGGGGGAATCAGCCCCAGCATTTT. Translating gives CASSQYTGGNQPQHF.

A remark on this clone: The junction shows a germline mismatch at one end, possibly a read error. The chain uses TRBV28 and TRBJ2-7; 8 bases align to TRBD1. CDR1 is MDHEN, CDR2 SYDVKM, per germline. The CDR3 has 11 amino acids. The CDR3 nucleotides read TGTGCCAGCAGTTCGGACAGGGTTGTGGACTTC. This gives the protein CASSSDRVVDF.

The chain employs TRBV6-2 or TRBV6-3 and TRBJ1-2, with D possibly being TRBD1 (5 bases). From germline, CDR1 is MNHEY and CDR2 SVGEGT. This CDR3 has 13 residues. V was pared by 5 bases and J by 4 bases, with 11 bases between. The CDR3 sequence: CASSGGTAYGYTF. The CDR3 DNA sequence: TGTGCCAGCAGTGGAGGGACGGCCTATGGCTACACCTTC.

This chain links TRBV9 with TRBJ2-2; 7 positions match TRBD1. The CDR3 runs to 15 residues. Losses at the gene ends were 2 bases for V and 1 base for J; bases not matched to a gene: 2. Per the germline V gene, CDR1 is SGDLS and CDR2 is YYNGEE. The CDR3 DNA sequence: TGTGCCAGCAGCGTCGGACAGGTGAACACCGGGGAGCTGTTTTTT. As protein: CASSVGQVNTGELFF.

This clone was counted a few times. Other nucleotide sequences in the sample specify the same CDR3. This chain's CDR3 is CASSLSLPDTQYF. CDR3 bases: TGTGCCAGCAGCTTAAGTCTCCCAGATACGCAGTATTTT. The chain recombines TRBV7-3 with TRBJ2-3; D uncertain. CDR3 size: 13 residues. V lost 1 base, J lost 4 bases, and 6 bases lay in between. CDR1 SGHTA and CDR2 FQGTGA come from the germline V gene. Variable domain in full (rest from reference TRBV7-3 and TRBJ2-3): GAGVSQTPSNKVTEKGKYVELRCDPISGHTALYWYRQSLGQGPEFLIYFQGTGAADDSGLPNDRFFAVRPEGSVSTLKIQRTERGDSAVYLCASSLSLPDTQYFGPGTRLTVL.

V and J are TRBV6-6 and TRBJ1-5; possible D gene TRBD1, 5 bases. The germline V gene has CDR1 MNHNY and CDR2 SVGAGI (reference sequence). Trimming left V 2 bases short and J 6 bases short, with 8 bases between. The CDR3 has 13 residues. CDR3 DNA: TGTGCCAGCAGTTACGGGGCTAGTCAGCCCCAGCATTTT. Its translation: CASSYGASQPQHF.

This clone appeared a few times. The chain uses TRBV28 and TRBJ1-1, with D unclear. The CDR3 is made up of 13 amino acids. V was cut by 5 bases and J by 4 bases, with 11 bases left in between. Germline CDR1 is MDHEN and CDR2 is SYDVKM. DNA of the CDR3: TGTGCCAGCAGTATCCCTAAGAGCACTGAAGCTTTCTTT. Translation: CASSIPKSTEAFF.

This sequence joins TRBV7-8 and TRBJ1-5; D not certain. The CDR3 loop spans 15 amino acids. Germline V CDR1 and CDR2: SGHVS, FQNEAQ. V gave up 4 bases and J gave up 0 bases, with 10 bases separating them. The CDR3 is CASSSEGYSNQPQHF. The CDR3 DNA reads as TGTGCCAGCAGCTCAGAGGGCTATAGCAATCAGCCCCAGCATTTT.

The chain links TRBV15 to TRBJ1-2, with D perhaps TRBD1 (5 bases). The CDR3 is 14 amino acids. Germline V lookup: CDR1 LNHNV, CDR2 YYDKDF (reference sequence). With 3 bases removed from V and 0 bases from J, the gap between germline ends came to 8 bases. The CDR3 region has the DNA TGTGCCACCAGCAGTGGACAAACTAACTATGGCTACACCTTC. It translates to CATSSGQTNYGYTF.

The chain carries TRBV6-5 and TRBJ2-1, with 8 bases aligning to TRBD1. Per the germline V gene, CDR1 is MNHEY and CDR2 is SVGAGI. The V gene end was trimmed by 5 bases and the J gene end by 10 bases; junction bases not matched to a gene: 13. The CDR3 runs to 15 residues. The CDR3 spells CASSPQTGTGVEQFF. The CDR3 DNA reads as TGTGCCAGCAGTCCTCAAACCGGGACAGGAGTCGAGCAGTTCTTC.

The rearrangement links TRBV2 to TRBJ1-3; D remains unclear. V was pared by 8 bases and J by 0 bases, with 5 bases between. In germline, CDR1 is SNHLY, CDR2 FYNNEI. CDR3 size: 12 residues. The CDR3 spells CASRVSGNTIYF. CDR3 bases: TGTGCCAGCCGAGTCTCTGGAAACACCATATATTTT.

The rearrangement links TRBV19 to TRBJ1-1; D remains ambiguous. Trimming removed 4 bases at V and 7 bases at J, with 13 bases between. This CDR3 region has 13 residues. CDR1 and CDR2 from the germline V gene are LNHDA and SQIVND (reference sequence). CDR3 residues: CASSNSGLLEAFF. As DNA, the CDR3 is TGTGCCAGTAGTAATTCCGGACTCCTTGAAGCTTTCTTT.

The gene calls are TRBV29-1 and TRBJ1-1; 12 bases fit TRBD1. In germline, CDR1 is SQVTM, CDR2 ANQGSEA. V was pared by 6 bases and J by 4 bases, with 15 bases of the junction left unmatched. The CDR3 length is 17 residues. The DNA for the CDR3 is TGCAGCGTGAGGGGGACAGGGGGCGCACAGGCGCGCACTGAAGCTTTCTTT. Protein product: CSVRGTGGAQARTEAFF.

The V and J genes are TRBV7-9 and TRBJ2-1, with 8 nucleotides matching TRBD1. Trimming cost V 4 bases and J 7 bases; bases outside gene matches: 15. From germline, CDR1 is SEHNR and CDR2 FQNEAQ (reference sequence). This CDR3 is 17 amino acids long. CDR3 loop: CASSSYGQGIWRNEQFF. Here the CDR3 DNA reads TGTGCCAGCAGCTCGTACGGACAGGGCATATGGAGGAATGAGCAGTTCTTC.

This chain links TRBV12-2 with TRBJ1-1; the D call in the table, TRBD1, was not verified against the DNA. TRBV12-2 is deemed a pseudogene. The length of the CDR3 is 14 residues. This chain's CDR3 is CASRSGTGGLGAFF. The CDR3 region has the DNA TGTGCAAGTCGCTCCGGGACAGGGGGCCTCGGAGCTTTCTTT.

The V and J genes are TRBV23-1 and TRBJ2-5; the D gene is possibly TRBD2 (8 bases). TRBV23-1 is an ORF, and what it does is uncertain. CDR3 length equals 22 residues. Trimming left V 6 bases short and J 4 bases short, with 39 bases between. The CDR3 here is CASSPPGQHLAGHESALETQYF. CDR3 sequence (DNA): TGCGCCAGCAGCCCTCCGGGACAGCATTTAGCGGGGCACGAGTCCGCCCTAGAGACCCAGTACTTC.

The chain recombines TRBV6-6 with TRBJ2-2; TRBD2 matches at 8 bases. Germline V gene lookup returns CDR1 MNHNY and CDR2 SVGAGI (reference sequence). This CDR3 is built from 16 residues. V trimming: 6 bases; J trimming: 0 bases; junction bases outside the gene matches: 6. For the CDR3, the DNA is TGTGCCAGCAGGGGGCCTAGCGGGTCGAACACCGGGGAGCTGTTTTTT. Its protein product is CASRGPSGSNTGELFF.